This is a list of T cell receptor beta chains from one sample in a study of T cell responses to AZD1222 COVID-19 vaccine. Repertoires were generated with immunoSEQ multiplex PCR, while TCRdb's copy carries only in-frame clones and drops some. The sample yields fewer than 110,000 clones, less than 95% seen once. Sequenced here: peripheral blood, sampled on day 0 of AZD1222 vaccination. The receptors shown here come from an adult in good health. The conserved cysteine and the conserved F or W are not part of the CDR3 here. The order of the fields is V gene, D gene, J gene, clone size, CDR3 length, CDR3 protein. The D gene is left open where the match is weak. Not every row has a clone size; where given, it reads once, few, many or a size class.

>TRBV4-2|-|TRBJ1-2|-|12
ASSQDPAEGGYT
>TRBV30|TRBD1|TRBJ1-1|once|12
AWSFGQVNTEAF
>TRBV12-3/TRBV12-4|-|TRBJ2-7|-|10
ASSFYGGEQY
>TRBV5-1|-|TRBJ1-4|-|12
ASRQGLANEKLF
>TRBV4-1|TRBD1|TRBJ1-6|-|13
ASSQEGQADSPLH
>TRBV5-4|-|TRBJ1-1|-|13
ASSAERVMNTEAF
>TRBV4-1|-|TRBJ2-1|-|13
ASSQGAGSTNEQF
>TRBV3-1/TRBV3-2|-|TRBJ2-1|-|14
ASSQGVLALDNEQF
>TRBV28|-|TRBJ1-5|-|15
ASTPGSDGFAGEPQH
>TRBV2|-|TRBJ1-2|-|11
ASSDIQGQGYT
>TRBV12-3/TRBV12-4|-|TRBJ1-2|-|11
ASSLEGTDGYT
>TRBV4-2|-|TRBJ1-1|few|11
ASSQDYNWESF
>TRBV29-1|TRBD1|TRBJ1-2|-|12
SVGPRDSFYGYT
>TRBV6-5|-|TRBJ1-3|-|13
ASRDHAGSGNTIY
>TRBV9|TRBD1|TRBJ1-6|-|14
ASTVNPGDRNSPLH
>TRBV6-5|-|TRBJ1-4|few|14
ASSSSTLATNEKLF
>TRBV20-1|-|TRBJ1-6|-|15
SASRQAAYLPNSPLH
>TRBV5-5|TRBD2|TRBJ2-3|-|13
ASSWGGIRTDTQY
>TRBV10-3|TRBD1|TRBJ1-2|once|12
AISEQTGSHGYT
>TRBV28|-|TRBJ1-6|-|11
ASSGEAQGPLH
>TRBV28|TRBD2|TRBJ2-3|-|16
ASSFPLGSGGARDTQY
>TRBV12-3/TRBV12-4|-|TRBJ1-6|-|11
ASSPRRGSPLH
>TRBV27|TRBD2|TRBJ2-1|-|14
ASSPPPHGRYNEQF
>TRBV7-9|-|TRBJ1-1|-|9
ASRPGAEAF
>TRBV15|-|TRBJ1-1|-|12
ATSRSRTNTEAF
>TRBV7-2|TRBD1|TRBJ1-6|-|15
ASSFTGQGRYNSPLH
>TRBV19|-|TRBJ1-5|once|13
ASSIRGGSGQPQH
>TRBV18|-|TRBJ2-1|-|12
ASSPRAEFNEQF
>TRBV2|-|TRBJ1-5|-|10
ASSENNQPQH
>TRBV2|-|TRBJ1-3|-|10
ASSEATYTIY
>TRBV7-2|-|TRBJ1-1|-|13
ASSPPAHLNTEAF
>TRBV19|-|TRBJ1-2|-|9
ASTGGEGYT
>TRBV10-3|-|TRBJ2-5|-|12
AISETGTLETQY
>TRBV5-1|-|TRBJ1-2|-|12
ASSLEGAGYGYT
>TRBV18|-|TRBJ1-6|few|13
ASSTGPPQGSPLH
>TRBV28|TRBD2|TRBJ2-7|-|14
ASSYPRGGADYEQY
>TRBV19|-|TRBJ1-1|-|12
ASSLAPPRTEAF
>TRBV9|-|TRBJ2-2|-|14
ASSTPGGGSSGELF
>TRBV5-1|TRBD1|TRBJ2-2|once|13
ASSLYGTDTGELF